This paragraph covers one T cell receptor beta chain sequence. Time point given: persistent/refractory GD, antithyroid drugs over 5 years with positive TRAb. Construction of the TCR library relied on RNA isolated from PBMCs. The patients were enrolled through endocrinology in Xi'an, China. The CDR3 runs to 15 residues. Germline V gives CDR1 MNHEY, CDR2 SVGAGI. V was pared by 2 bases and J by 3 bases, with 4 bases of the junction left unmatched. The data were obtained in a study of regulatory T cells in long-lasting Graves disease. The authors built TCR beta libraries using iRepertoire HTBI primers and Arm-PCR of CDR3 regions. TCRdb re-called the multiplex PCR reads through MiXCR, storing one row per CDR3 protein. The sample consists of 400,000 to 450,000 distinct CDR3 sequences, 23% of them appearing once.

The sequencing used peripheral blood mononuclear cells (PBMCs), collected when the disease was refractory, from a patient treated with antithyroid drugs. V is TRBV6-5 and J is TRBJ2-7, with TRBD1 matching over 10 bases. The TCR was taken from a female donor with Graves disease. CDR3: CASSYPRTGGYEQYF. The CDR3 region has the DNA TGTGCCAGCAGTTACCCAAGGACAGGGGGCTACGAGCAGTACTTC.